This TCR beta chain was found in a study of blood T cell repertoires in COVID-19. Turning to the study itself: Whether acute or convalescent, the COVID-19 samples came from the United States, Italy and Spain. T cells, B-cell-depleted T cells, or PBMCs supplied cDNA or gDNA.

Original methodology: From reference gene primer amplification, estimates of nucleated cell counts were derived. TCRdb's copy holds only in-frame clones and misses some; the assay was immunoSEQ multiplex PCR. V and J calls plus clone size are reproduced from that table; the DNA served to infer D and trimming. The repertoire holds over 250,000 clones, with more than 75% as singletons. The CDR3 has 14 amino acids. The V and J ends lost 2 bases and 1 base respectively, with 8 bases between them. The germline V gene encodes CDR1 MNHEY and CDR2 SVGAGI. This chain joins TRBV6-5 and TRBJ1-1; no reliable D call. This receptor was obtained from a woman between 40 and 55 years old who had recovered from COVID-19. The sample taken for sequencing was peripheral blood. The CDR3 region has the DNA TGTGCCAGCAGTTACCCGGACTCGAACACTGAAGCTTTCTTT. Protein: CASSYPDSNTEAFF.